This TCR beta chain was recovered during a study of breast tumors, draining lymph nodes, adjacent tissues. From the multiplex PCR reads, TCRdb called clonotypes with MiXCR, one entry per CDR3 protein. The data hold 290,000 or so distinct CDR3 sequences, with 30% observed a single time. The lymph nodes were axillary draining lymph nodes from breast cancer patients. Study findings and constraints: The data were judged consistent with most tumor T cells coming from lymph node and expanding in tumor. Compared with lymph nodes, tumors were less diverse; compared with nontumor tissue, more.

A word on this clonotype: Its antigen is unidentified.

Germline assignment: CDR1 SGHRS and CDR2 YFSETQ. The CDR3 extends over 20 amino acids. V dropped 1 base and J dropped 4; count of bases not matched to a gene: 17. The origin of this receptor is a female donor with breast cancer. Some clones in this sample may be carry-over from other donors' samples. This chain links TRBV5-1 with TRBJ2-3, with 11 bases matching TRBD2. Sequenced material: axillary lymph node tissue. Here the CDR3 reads CASSLIAGGPGELFSDTQYF. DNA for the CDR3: TGCGCCAGCAGCTTGATAGCGGGAGGGCCCGGGGAGCTGTTTTCAGATACGCAGTATTTT. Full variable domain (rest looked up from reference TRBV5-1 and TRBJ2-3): KAGVTQTPRYLIKTRGQQVTLSCSPISGHRSVSWYQQTPGQGLQFLFEYFSETQRNKGNFPGRFSGRQFSNSRSEMNVSTLELGDSALYLCASSLIAGGPGELFSDTQYFGPGTRLTVL.